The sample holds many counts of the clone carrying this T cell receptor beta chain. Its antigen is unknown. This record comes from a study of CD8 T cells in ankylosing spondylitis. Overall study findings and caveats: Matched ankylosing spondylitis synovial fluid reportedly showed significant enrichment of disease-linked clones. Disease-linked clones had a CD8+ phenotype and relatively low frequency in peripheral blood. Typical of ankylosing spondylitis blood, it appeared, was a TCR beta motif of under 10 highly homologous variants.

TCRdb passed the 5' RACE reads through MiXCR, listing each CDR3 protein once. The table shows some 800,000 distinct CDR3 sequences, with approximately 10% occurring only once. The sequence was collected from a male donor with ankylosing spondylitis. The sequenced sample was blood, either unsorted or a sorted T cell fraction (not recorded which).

The CDR3, as DNA: TGTGCCAGCAGACGGACCGGTCTTGGGGAGCAGTTCTTC. Translated, it gives CASRRTGLGEQFF. The rearrangement joins TRBV7-2 to TRBJ2-1, with unresolved D. Germline CDR1 is SGHTA and CDR2 is FQGNSA. The CDR3 is made up of 13 amino acids. Trimming stripped 6 bases from V and 10 bases from J, with 16 bases between.